The 25 T cell receptor beta chains reported below all come from one sample, sequenced in a study of shared clonotypes between healthy human individuals. Clones were sequenced by immunoSEQ multiplex PCR, and TCRdb holds only the in-frame ones, with some missing. Among about 680,000 clones listed, less than 85% were seen once. Sequences were obtained from memory CD4+ T cells sorted from blood. Documented subset: CD45RA-negative fraction. These receptors were taken from a woman in her twenties or thirties in good health.

This CDR3 is CAIARDRGTEAFF. The CDR3 coding sequence is TGTGCCATTGCCCGGGACAGGGGAACTGAAGCTTTCTTT. V gene TRBV10-3 combines with J gene TRBJ1-1; 10 positions match TRBD1. Germline lookup yields CDR1 ENHRY and CDR2 SYGVKD. V shed 9 bases, J shed 5 bases, and the junction held 6 bases outside the gene matches. CDR3 length: 13 residues.

J is TRBJ2-5 and V is TRBV5-1; 8 positions match TRBD2. The CDR3 is 15 residues long. Germline V lookup: CDR1 SGHRS, CDR2 YFSETQ. Germline trimming cut 4 bases from V and 6 bases from J; bases unmatched to any gene: 11. The chain's CDR3 is CASSPREGGLKTQYF. CDR3 DNA sequence: TGCGCCAGCAGCCCCCGGGAGGGGGGCTTAAAGACCCAGTACTTC.

This CDR3 is CASSPEGQVTGELFF. The CDR3 DNA follows: TGTGCCAGCAGCCCGGAAGGACAGGTCACCGGGGAGCTGTTTTTT. The gene calls are TRBV7-8 and TRBJ2-2; 7 bases are a match to TRBD1. Trimming removed 5 bases from V and 4 bases from J; junction bases left unmatched: 7. Germline V gene lookup returns CDR1 SGHVS and CDR2 FQNEAQ. The CDR3 spans 15 residues.

The chain carries TRBV6-5 and TRBJ1-1, with TRBD1 as a possible D gene (6 bases). CDR3 size: 14 residues. V was pared by 1 base and J by 8 bases, with 14 bases between. Germline lookup yields CDR1 MNHEY and CDR2 SVGAGI. CDR3 protein: CASSYFDDRREAFF. CDR3 nucleotides: TGTGCCAGCAGTTACTTCGACGACAGGAGAGAAGCTTTCTTT.

The chain couples TRBV27 to TRBJ1-2; TRBD1 agrees at 10 bases. The germline gives CDR1 MNHEY, CDR2 SMNVEV (reference sequence). There are 15 residues in the CDR3. J gave up 7 bases and V 6 bases, and 11 bases lay outside the gene matches. CDR3 coding DNA: TGTGCCAGCAGGGGATCCGGGACAGGGGTTGGTGGCTACACCTTC. Encoded protein: CASRGSGTGVGGYTF.

This chain connects TRBV7-2 to TRBJ1-5; 7 bases are shared with TRBD1. The length of the CDR3 is 15 residues. The germline CDR1 and CDR2 sequences are SGHTA and FQGNSA. Trimming at V came to 1 base and at J to 2 bases, leaving 2 bases not matched to a gene. The DNA for the CDR3 is TGTGCCAGCAGCTTAGGGGACAGCCGCAATCAGCCCCAGCATTTT. This encodes CASSLGDSRNQPQHF.

The genes are TRBV18 and TRBJ2-5; perhaps TRBD2 as D (6 bases). The CDR3 runs to 16 residues. Looked up from germline, CDR1 is KGHSH and CDR2 is LQKENI. Trimming took off 1 base at V and 1 base at J, with 13 bases between the two ends. CDR3 residues: CASSPRVAEGQETQYF. The CDR3 bases are TGTGCCAGCTCACCACGGGTAGCGGAGGGCCAAGAGACCCAGTACTTC.

The chain joins TRBV27 to TRBJ1-5; D possibly corresponds to TRBD1 (5 bases). Trimming removed 5 bases from V and 7 bases from J, with 21 bases in between. There are 16 residues in the CDR3. Germline CDR1 reads MNHEY; CDR2 reads SMNVEV (reference sequence). The DNA for the CDR3 is TGTGCCAGCAGTCGCCGAGTCGGGGAACGGGGGCAGCCCCAGCATTTT. This translates into CASSRRVGERGQPQHF.

This clone showed up many times. This sequence joins TRBV7-2 and TRBJ2-7; TRBD2 might be the D (6 bases). The CDR3 loop spans 16 amino acids. In germline, CDR1 is SGHTA, CDR2 FQGNSA. The V end lost 5 bases, the J end lost 0 bases, and 17 bases lay between the germline ends. In DNA, the CDR3 is TGTGCCAGCAGCGCAGCCGGGACTGCCGCCTCCTACGAGCAGTACTTC. As protein: CASSAAGTAASYEQYF.

The chain combines TRBV2 with TRBJ1-5; perhaps TRBD1 as D (6 bases). The CDR3 totals 14 residues. The V gene lost 6 bases and the J gene lost 3 bases, with 12 bases spanning the gap. Germline V gene lookup returns CDR1 SNHLY and CDR2 FYNNEI. In nucleotides, the CDR3 is TGTGCCAGCAGGAGCCGGGACACCAATCAGCCCCAGCATTTT. This gives the protein CASRSRDTNQPQHF.

The chain recombines TRBV6-1 with TRBJ2-7; D could derive from TRBD1 or TRBD2 (5 bases each). Trimming left V 1 base short and J 0 bases short, with 16 bases between. The germline V gene encodes CDR1 MNHNS and CDR2 SASEGT. The CDR3 totals 17 residues. The CDR3 protein is CASSEVFRGYFSYEQYF. In nucleotides, the CDR3 is TGTGCCAGCAGTGAAGTCTTTCGGGGCTACTTCTCCTACGAGCAGTACTTC.

The chain uses TRBV5-6 and TRBJ2-2, with 7 bases identical to TRBD1. CDR3 length: 15 residues. Germline loops: CDR1 SGHDT, CDR2 YYEEEE. Trimming removed 5 bases from V and 0 bases from J; junction bases left unmatched: 4. CDR3 residues: CASRGGQANTGELFF. The CDR3, as DNA: TGTGCCAGCAGAGGAGGACAGGCGAACACCGGGGAGCTGTTTTTT.

The chain couples TRBV7-2 to TRBJ2-7; D is possibly TRBD1 (6 bases). Trimming removed 5 bases from V and 1 base from J, with 12 bases in between. CDR3 size: 14 residues. CDR1 and CDR2 (germline): SGHTA, FQGNSA. Here the CDR3 DNA reads TGTGCCAGCAGCGTTTACAGGGAGTCCTACGAGCAGTACTTC. Translated: CASSVYRESYEQYF. The full variable domain, completed using reference TRBV7-2 and TRBJ2-7, is GAGVSQSPSNKVTEKGKDVELRCDPISGHTALYWYRQSLGQGLEFLIYFQGNSAPDKSGLPSDRFSAERTGGSVSTLTIQRTQQEDSAVYLCASSVYRESYEQYFGPGTRLTVT.

The chain uses TRBV7-9 and TRBJ2-1; perhaps TRBD2 as D (5 bases). The V end was cut by 4 bases, the J end by 2 bases, with 12 bases between. Germline V CDR1 and CDR2: SEHNR, FQNEAQ (reference sequence). The length of the CDR3 is 15 residues. CDR3 region: CASSSLLVTYNEQFF. The DNA of the CDR3 is TGTGCCAGCAGCTCCTTACTAGTTACCTACAATGAGCAGTTCTTC.

The rearrangement links TRBV7-9 to TRBJ2-3; D not resolved. The V and J ends lost 3 bases and 0 bases respectively, with 10 bases between them. Germline lookup yields CDR1 SEHNR and CDR2 FQNEAQ (reference sequence). The CDR3 sequence is 15 residues long. Here the CDR3 DNA reads TGTGCCAGCAGCTTGGTCCGAGGAAGCACAGATACGCAGTATTTT. It yields the protein CASSLVRGSTDTQYF.

The chain carries TRBV10-3 and TRBJ2-3, with TRBD2 identical over 8 bases. The CDR3 is 17 residues long. CDR1 and CDR2 (germline): ENHRY, SYGVKD. V shed 4 bases, J shed 4 bases, and the junction held 13 bases outside the gene matches. The CDR3 region is CAISGVPSGRGADTQYF. CDR3 in DNA: TGTGCCATCAGTGGGGTTCCAAGCGGGAGAGGAGCAGATACGCAGTATTTT.

This chain joins TRBV5-1 and TRBJ2-7; no definite D call. This CDR3 region has 14 residues. The V end lost 0 bases, the J end lost 0 bases, and 7 bases lay between the germline ends. Germline assignment: CDR1 SGHRS and CDR2 YFSETQ. The CDR3 DNA reads as TGCGCCAGCAGCTTGGAACAGAACTCCTACGAGCAGTACTTC. This gives the protein CASSLEQNSYEQYF.

The chain employs TRBV11-2 and TRBJ2-6, with D hard to call. V was trimmed by 0 bases and J by 2 bases, leaving 8 bases between them. Per the germline V gene, CDR1 is SGHAT and CDR2 is FQNNGV. This CDR3 has 16 residues. CDR3 sequence reads: CASSLDRAAGANVLTF. The CDR3 DNA reads as TGTGCCAGCAGCTTAGATAGGGCTGCTGGGGCCAACGTCCTGACTTTC.

The J gene is TRBJ2-5, the V gene TRBV14, with TRBD1 identical over 8 bases. There are 15 residues in the CDR3. The germline V gene encodes CDR1 SGHDN and CDR2 FVKESK. J lost 2 bases, V lost 3 bases, and 5 bases had no gene match. CDR3 in amino acids: CASSHRTGGQETQYF. In DNA, the CDR3 is TGTGCCAGCAGCCATCGTACAGGGGGTCAAGAGACCCAGTACTTC.

The chain recombines TRBV7-2 with TRBJ2-3; 13 nucleotides agree with TRBD2. V lost 5 bases and J lost 10; bases outside the gene matches: 15. The germline CDR1 and CDR2 sequences are SGHTA and FQGNSA. This CDR3 comprises 17 residues. The CDR3 nucleotides are TGTGCCAGCAGCCGGAGCCTTACCGGGACTAGCGGGAAGGCGCAGTATTTT. It is translated as CASSRSLTGTSGKAQYF.

The chain combines TRBV2 with TRBJ2-6; D might be TRBD1 or TRBD2, each matching 5 bases. The CDR3 has 17 residues. Germline V gene sequence: CDR1 SNHLY, CDR2 FYNNEI. V was trimmed by 5 bases and J by 4 bases, leaving 18 bases between them. CDR3 residues: CASSYLPGASGANVLTF. In nucleotides, the CDR3 is TGTGCCAGCAGTTATTTACCCGGGGCGTCCGGGGCCAACGTCCTGACTTTC.

V gene TRBV2 combines with J gene TRBJ1-2; D unresolved. CDR3 size: 14 residues. V lost 4 bases, J lost 1 base, and 10 bases lay in between. Germline V CDR1 and CDR2: SNHLY, FYNNEI. The chain's CDR3 is CASSGQVINYGYTF. The CDR3, as DNA: TGTGCCAGCAGTGGTCAAGTGATTAACTATGGCTACACCTTC. The full variable domain, in which reference TRBV2 and TRBJ1-2 provide the parts outside the CDR3, is EPEVTQTPSHQVTQMGQEVILRCVPISNHLYFYWYRQILGQKVEFLVSFYNNEISEKSEIFDDQFSVERPDGSNFTLKIRSTKLEDSAMYFCASSGQVINYGYTFGSGTRLTVV.

The V gene is TRBV29-1, the J gene TRBJ2-7, with a possible D match to TRBD1 (6 bases). The CDR3 has 12 amino acids. The germline CDR1 and CDR2 sequences are SQVTM and ANQGSEA. Trimming left V 2 bases short and J 12 bases short, with 17 bases between. The CDR3, as DNA: TGCAGCGTTGAAACTCCCGGACAGTCAACGTACTTC. Translation: CSVETPGQSTYF.

The rearrangement joins TRBV4-1 to TRBJ2-5; the D gene is possibly TRBD1 (5 bases). The CDR3 length is 15 residues. V was shortened by 0 bases and J by 0 bases, with 8 bases between the two germline ends. Germline V gene sequence: CDR1 MGHRA, CDR2 YSYEKL. Here the CDR3 reads CASSQEARDQETQYF. Here the CDR3 DNA reads TGCGCCAGCAGCCAAGAGGCCAGGGACCAAGAGACCCAGTACTTC.

The chain has TRBV4-2 and TRBJ2-1; 12 positions agree with TRBD2. J was trimmed by 3 bases and V by 3 bases; bases with no gene match: 6. The germline V gene encodes CDR1 LGHNA and CDR2 YNFKEQ. CDR3 size: 17 residues. As DNA, the CDR3 is TGTGCCAGCAGCCACACACTAGCGGGAGGCAACTACAATGAGCAGTTCTTC. As protein: CASSHTLAGGNYNEQFF.